This T cell receptor beta chain was recovered during a study of T-cell reconstitution after alpha-beta-depleted transplantation in children. The authors prepared the TCRbeta library with unique molecular identifiers. TCRdb reanalysed the PCR reads using MiXCR and keeps one entry per CDR3 protein. The sample has fewer than 750,000 distinct CDR3 sequences, more than 20% seen once. The V and J ends lost 0 bases and 9 bases, in that order; junction bases with no gene match: 12. Germline CDR1 SGHKS, CDR2 YYEKEE (reference sequence). The length of the CDR3 is 17 residues. The chain joins TRBV5-5 to TRBJ2-1; 10 nucleotides match TRBD2. This specimen consisted of PBMCs, obtained before TCRalphabeta/CD19-depleted stem cell transplant. This receptor was identified in a boy under two years old with Wiskott-Aldrich syndrome, due to receive a stem cell transplant. The CDR3 region has the DNA TGTGCCAGCAGCTTGGGGATTCATAGCGGGAGGTTCGGTGAGCAGTTCTTC. It translates to CASSLGIHSGRFGEQFF.